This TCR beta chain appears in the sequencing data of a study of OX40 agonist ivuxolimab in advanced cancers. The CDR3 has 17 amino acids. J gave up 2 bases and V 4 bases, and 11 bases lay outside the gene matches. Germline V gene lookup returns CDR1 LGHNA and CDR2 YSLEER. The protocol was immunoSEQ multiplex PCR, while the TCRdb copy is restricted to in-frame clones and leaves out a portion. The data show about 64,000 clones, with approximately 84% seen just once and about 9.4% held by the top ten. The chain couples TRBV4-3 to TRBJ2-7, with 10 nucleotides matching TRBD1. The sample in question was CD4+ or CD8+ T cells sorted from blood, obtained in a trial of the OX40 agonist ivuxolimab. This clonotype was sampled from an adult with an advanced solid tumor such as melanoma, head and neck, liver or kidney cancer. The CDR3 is CASSREAGTGVPYEQYF. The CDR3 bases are TGCGCCAGCAGCCGAGAGGCCGGGACAGGGGTACCCTACGAGCAGTACTTC.